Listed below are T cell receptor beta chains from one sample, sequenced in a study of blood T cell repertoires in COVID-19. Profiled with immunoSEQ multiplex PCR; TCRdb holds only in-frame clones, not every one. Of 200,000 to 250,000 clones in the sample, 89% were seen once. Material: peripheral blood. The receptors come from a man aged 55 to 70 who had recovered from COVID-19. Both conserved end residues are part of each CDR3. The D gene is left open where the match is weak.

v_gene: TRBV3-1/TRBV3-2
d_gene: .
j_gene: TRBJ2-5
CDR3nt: TGTGCCAGCAGCCGCCCCTCTGTGCGGCAAGAGACCCAGTACTTC
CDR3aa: CASSRPSVRQETQYF

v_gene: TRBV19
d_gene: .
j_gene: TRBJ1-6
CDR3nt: TGTGCCAGTAGTATGGCCGGGGGAAGATCGTCACCCCTCCACTTT
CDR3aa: CASSMAGGRSSPLHF

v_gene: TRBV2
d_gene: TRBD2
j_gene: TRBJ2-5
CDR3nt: TGTGCCAGCAGCGCCCAGGGACTAGCGGGAGCCGGGGCCCAGTACTTC
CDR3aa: CASSAQGLAGAGAQYF

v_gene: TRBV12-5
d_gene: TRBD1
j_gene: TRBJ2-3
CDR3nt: TGTGCTAGTGGCCACGGACAGGGAAAGATCACAGATACGCAGTATTTT
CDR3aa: CASGHGQGKITDTQYF

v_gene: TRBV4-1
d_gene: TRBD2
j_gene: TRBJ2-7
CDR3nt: TGCGCCAGCAGCCAAGATACCCCCGGGGTAGCGGGAACCTACGAGCAGTACTTC
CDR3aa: CASSQDTPGVAGTYEQYF

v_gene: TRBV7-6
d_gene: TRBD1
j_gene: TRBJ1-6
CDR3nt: TGTGCCAGCAGCGCCCGACAGGGGGTCTATAATTCACCCCTCCACTTT
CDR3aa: CASSARQGVYNSPLHF

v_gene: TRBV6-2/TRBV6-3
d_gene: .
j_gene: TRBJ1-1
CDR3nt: TGTGCCAGCAGCGTTACATGGAACACTGAAGCTTTCTTT
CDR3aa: CASSVTWNTEAFF

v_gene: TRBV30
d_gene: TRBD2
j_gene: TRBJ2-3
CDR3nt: TGTGCCTGGGGGGGACTAGCGTTAAACACAGATACGCAGTATTTT
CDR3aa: CAWGGLALNTDTQYF

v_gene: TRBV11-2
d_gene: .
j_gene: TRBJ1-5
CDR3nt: TGTGCCAGCAGCTCAACCAGTAATCAGCCCCAGCATTTT
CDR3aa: CASSSTSNQPQHF

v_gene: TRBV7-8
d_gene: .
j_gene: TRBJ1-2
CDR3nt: TGTGCCAGCAGCTTAGCGTCAGGGGCTAACTATGGCTACACCTTC
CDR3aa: CASSLASGANYGYTF

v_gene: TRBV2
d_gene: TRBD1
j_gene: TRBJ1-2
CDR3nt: TGTGCCAGCAATCCACAGGGGGCCGTCTATGGCTACACCTTC
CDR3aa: CASNPQGAVYGYTF

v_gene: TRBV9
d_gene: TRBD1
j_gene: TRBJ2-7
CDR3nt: TGTGCCAGCAGCGCGAGGGACAGGGGGACCTACGAGCAGTACTTC
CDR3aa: CASSARDRGTYEQYF

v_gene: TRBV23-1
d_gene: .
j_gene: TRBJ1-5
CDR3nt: TGCGCCAGCAGTCTAGCCCAGCCCCAGCATTTT
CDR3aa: CASSLAQPQHF

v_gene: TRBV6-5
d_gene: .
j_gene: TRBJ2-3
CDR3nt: TGTGCCAGCAGTTACTCGATTACGGGAGATACGCAGTATTTT
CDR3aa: CASSYSITGDTQYF